The clone carrying this T cell receptor beta chain appeared many times. These data belong to a study of blood T cell repertoires in COVID-19. Across the study: The United States, Italy and Spain provided the acute and convalescent COVID-19 samples.

In the original processing: Nucleated cell counts were estimated from reference gene primer amplification. Measured with immunoSEQ multiplex PCR; TCRdb has only the in-frame clones, and not every one. For V, J and clone size, that table is used; D and trimming come from the DNA. This table holds approximately 300,000 clones, under 90% found once. J gave up 0 bases and V 3 bases, and 2 bases lay outside the gene matches. This CDR3 is 14 amino acids long. Germline CDR1 and CDR2: SGHRS and YFSETQ. Participants reported their clinical history, and cohort assignment relied on those reports. Symptom resolution, clearance, or two negative PCRs marked the recovered donors of Cohort 3.

V usage is TRBV5-1 and J usage is TRBJ1-1; 7 bases match TRBD1. What was sequenced was PBMCs or T cells enriched from blood (not recorded which). This sequence was found in a man in his 60s who had recovered from COVID-19. CDR3 residues: CASSSGQMNTEAFF. DNA of the CDR3: TGCGCCAGCAGCTCGGGACAGATGAACACTGAAGCTTTCTTT. Based on the CDR3 plus reference TRBV5-1 and TRBJ1-1, the full variable domain is KAGVTQTPRYLIKTRGQQVTLSCSPISGHRSVSWYQQTPGQGLQFLFEYFSETQRNKGNFPGRFSGRQFSNSRSEMNVSTLELGDSALYLCASSSGQMNTEAFFGQGTRLTVV.